The source of this T cell receptor (beta chain) is a study of Graves' ophthalmopathy and Graves' hyperthyroidism. The CDR3 covers 14 residues. The germline V gene encodes CDR1 MNHEY and CDR2 SVGEGT. The J segment lost 3 bases and the V segment lost 5 bases, leaving 6 bases of the junction unmatched. Hyperthyroidism showing no ophthalmopathy within 18 months of follow-up was stable. This clonotype was seen many times. RNA transcripts served as template for amplifying TCR beta CDR3 sequences. RT-PCR in the first round used HTBI primers; a second-round multiplex PCR followed. TCRdb recomputed calls from the multiplex PCR reads with MiXCR, one row per CDR3 protein. Of hundreds of thousands of distinct CDR3 sequences in the sample, 20% to 25% were seen once.

The TCR comes from a woman younger than 35 with stable Graves' hyperthyroidism. Some clones in this sample may be carry-over from other donors' samples. The chain uses TRBV6-2 or TRBV6-3 and TRBJ2-7; TRBD2 aligns across 8 bases. The sample taken for sequencing was peripheral blood. CDR3 sequence reads: CASSNSGTNYEQYF. CDR3 nucleotide sequence: TGTGCCAGCAGTAATAGCGGGACCAACTACGAGCAGTACTTC.